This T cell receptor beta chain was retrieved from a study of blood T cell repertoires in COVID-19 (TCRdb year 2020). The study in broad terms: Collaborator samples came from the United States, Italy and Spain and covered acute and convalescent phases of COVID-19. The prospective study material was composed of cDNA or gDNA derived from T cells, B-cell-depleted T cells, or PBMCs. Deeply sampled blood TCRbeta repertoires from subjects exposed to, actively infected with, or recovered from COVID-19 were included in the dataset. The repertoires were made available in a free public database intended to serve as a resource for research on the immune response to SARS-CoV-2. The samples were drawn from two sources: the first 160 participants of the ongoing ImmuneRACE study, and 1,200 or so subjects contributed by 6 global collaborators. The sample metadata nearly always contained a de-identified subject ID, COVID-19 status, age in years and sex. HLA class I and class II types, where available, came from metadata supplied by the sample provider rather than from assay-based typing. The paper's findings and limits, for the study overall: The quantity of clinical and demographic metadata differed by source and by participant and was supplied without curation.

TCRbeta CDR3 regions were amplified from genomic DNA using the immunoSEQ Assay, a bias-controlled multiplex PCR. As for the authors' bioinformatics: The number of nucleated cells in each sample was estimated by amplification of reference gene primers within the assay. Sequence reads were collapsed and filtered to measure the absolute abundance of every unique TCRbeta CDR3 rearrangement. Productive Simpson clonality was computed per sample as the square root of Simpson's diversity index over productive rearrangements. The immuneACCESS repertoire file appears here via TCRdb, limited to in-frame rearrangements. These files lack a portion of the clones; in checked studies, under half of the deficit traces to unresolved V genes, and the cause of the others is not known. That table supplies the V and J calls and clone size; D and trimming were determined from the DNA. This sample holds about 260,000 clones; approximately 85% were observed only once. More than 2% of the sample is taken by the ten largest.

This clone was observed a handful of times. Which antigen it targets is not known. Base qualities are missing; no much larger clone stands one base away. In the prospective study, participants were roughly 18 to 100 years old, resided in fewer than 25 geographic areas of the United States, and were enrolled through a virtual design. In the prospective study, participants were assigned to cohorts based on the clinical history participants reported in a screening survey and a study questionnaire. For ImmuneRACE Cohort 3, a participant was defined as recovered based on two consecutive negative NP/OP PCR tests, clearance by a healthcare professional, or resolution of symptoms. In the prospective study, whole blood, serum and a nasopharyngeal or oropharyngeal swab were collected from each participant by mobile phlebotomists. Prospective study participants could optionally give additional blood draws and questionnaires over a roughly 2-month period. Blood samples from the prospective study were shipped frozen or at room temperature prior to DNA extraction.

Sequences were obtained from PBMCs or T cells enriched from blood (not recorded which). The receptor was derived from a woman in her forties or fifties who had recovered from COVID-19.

The DNA is as follows: TGCGCCAGCAGTGAGGGGTACGGGACAGGGGGCTCTGGAAACACCATATATTTT. It translates to CASSEGYGTGGSGNTIYF. The rearrangement combines TRBV10-2 with TRBJ1-3, and 11 junction bases match TRBD1. For this chain, trimming is 2 bases at the V end and 0 bases at the J end, and the number of junction bases without a gene match is 6. CDR1 and CDR2, per the germline V gene, are WSHSY and SAAADI. The CDR3 measures 18 amino acids from cysteine to phenylalanine. The read is trimmed to its CDR3 DNA, 54 bases read in frame from base 1.